This passage covers 22 T cell receptor beta chains from one sample sequenced in a study of CD8 T cells in ankylosing spondylitis (dated by TCRdb to the late 2010s). The library was obtained by 5' RACE. Sequencer: Illumina HiSeq 2500. The public reads were reanalyzed by TCRdb: fastp trimming at Q25, MiXCR alignment, in-frame beta chains only. CDR3 protein sequences are deduplicated, and each keeps its most common genes and DNA. For this sample the table gives about 300,000 distinct CDR3 sequences, of which around 21% were detected only once. The top ten clonotypes cover 3% to 4% of the sample. Sequenced sample: blood, either unsorted or a sorted T cell fraction (not recorded which). The receptor source for this set is a female donor with ankylosing spondylitis or in good health (not recorded which).

This clonotype was counted a single time. This chain links TRBV11-3 with TRBJ2-3; TRBD1 matches at 8 bases. J gave up 6 bases and V 5 bases, and 7 bases lay outside the gene matches. Germline V gives CDR1 SGHNT, CDR2 YENEEA. The CDR3 consists of 14 residues. This chain's CDR3 is CASSIQGAQDTQYF. CDR3 nucleotide sequence: TGTGCCAGCAGCATCCAGGGGGCACAGGATACGCAGTATTTT.

This sequence joins TRBV12-3 or TRBV12-4 and TRBJ1-5; 7 nucleotides line up with TRBD1. The trim removed 6 bases at V and 0 bases at J, leaving 8 bases unmatched. The CDR3 spans 16 residues. In nucleotides, the CDR3 is TGTGCCAGCAGCTATCAGGGGGTTGGTAGCAATCAGCCCCAGCATTTT. Its translation is CASSYQGVGSNQPQHF.

The table lists this clonotype with a few counts. The rearrangement uses TRBV20-1 and TRBJ2-7; D perhaps matches TRBD2 (5 bases). Germline V CDR1 and CDR2: DFQATT, SNEGSKA (reference sequence). Deletions cut 6 bases from V and 7 bases from J, with 19 bases between. The CDR3 has 13 residues. Here the CDR3 reads CSAFQDSPREQYF. DNA for the CDR3: TGCAGTGCCTTCCAGGACTCACCAAGGGAGCAGTACTTC.

This clonotype was detected many times. The chain uses TRBV6-6 and TRBJ1-1; D ambiguous. The length of the CDR3 is 12 residues. V lost 2 bases and J 1 base, leaving 2 bases between the germline ends. Germline V lookup: CDR1 MNHNY, CDR2 SVGAGI (reference sequence). The CDR3 protein is CASSYQNTEAFF. Here the CDR3 DNA reads TGTGCCAGCAGTTACCAGAACACTGAAGCTTTCTTT.

The V and J genes are TRBV7-3 and TRBJ2-2, with 16 bases that match TRBD2. The CDR3 is made up of 17 amino acids. With V trimmed by 0 bases and J by 6 bases, 1 base remained unmatched. Germline CDR1 SGHTA, CDR2 FQGTGA. The chain's CDR3 is CASSLTGTSGRAGELFF. CDR3 in DNA: TGTGCCAGCAGCTTAACCGGGACTAGCGGGAGGGCCGGGGAGCTGTTTTTT.

V gene TRBV18 combines with J gene TRBJ2-1; no firm D call. CDR1 is KGHSH and CDR2 is LQKENI in the germline V gene. The CDR3 length is 13 residues. With 5 bases removed from V and 9 bases from J, the gap between germline ends came to 14 bases. The CDR3 DNA is TGTGCCAGCTCATCCTACAGCAGTCCTGAGCAGTTCTTC. It translates to CASSSYSSPEQFF.

This clonotype was counted only a few times. This chain uses TRBV5-1 with TRBJ2-1; unclear D gene. Per germline, CDR1 SGHRS and CDR2 YFSETQ. The CDR3 sequence is 14 residues long. Trimming took 0 bases from V and 6 from J, leaving 10 bases between them. CDR3 in DNA: TGCGCCAGCAGCTTGGCTCGAGCCGGCAATGAGCAGTTCTTC. Translating it yields CASSLARAGNEQFF.

This clonotype has at least ten counts. The chain couples TRBV7-9 to TRBJ1-4; possibly TRBD1 for D (5 bases). CDR3 length: 13 residues. CDR1 and CDR2 (germline): SEHNR, FQNEAQ (reference sequence). Trimming removed 2 bases at V and 8 bases at J, with 9 bases between. DNA of the CDR3: TGTGCCAGCAGCTTATCCAGGGACGAAAAACTGTTTTTT. It codes for CASSLSRDEKLFF.

This clonotype was counted between two and nine times. The V call is TRBV7-2, the J call TRBJ2-7, with D perhaps TRBD2 (5 bases). With 5 bases removed from V and 6 bases from J, the gap between germline ends came to 20 bases. Per germline, CDR1 SGHTA and CDR2 FQGNSA. The CDR3 is 15 amino acids. The CDR3 sequence is CASSTTSPHYSEQYF. In DNA form, the CDR3 reads TGTGCCAGCAGCACTACTAGTCCCCATTACTCCGAGCAGTACTTC.

Note on this clonotype: A single base separates this from a much larger clone, so it may be a read error. J is TRBJ2-1 and V is TRBV20-1, with D maybe TRBD2 (6 bases). Germline CDR1 and CDR2: DFQATT and SNEGSKA (reference sequence). The CDR3 contains 15 residues. Trimming removed 5 bases at V and 6 bases at J, with 20 bases between. This chain's CDR3 is CSAVWDFGLSNEQFF. The CDR3 nucleotides read TGCAGTGCTGTCTGGGACTTTGGGTTGAGCAATGAGCAGTTCTTC.

This clonotype was detected a few times. The chain recombines TRBV20-1 with TRBJ2-7, with TRBD1 matching over 7 bases. Germline assignment: CDR1 DFQATT and CDR2 SNEGSKA (reference sequence). With V trimmed by 7 bases and J by 2 bases, 11 bases remained unmatched. The CDR3 consists of 14 residues. As DNA, the CDR3 is TGCAGTGTCTTGAAGGGGGCCAGTACCTACGAGCAGTACTTC. The encoded protein is CSVLKGASTYEQYF.

V usage is TRBV20-1 and J usage is TRBJ1-3; D is possibly TRBD1 (5 bases). The CDR3 runs 13 residues. V gave up 5 bases and J gave up 0 bases, with 8 bases separating them. Germline loops: CDR1 DFQATT, CDR2 SNEGSKA (reference sequence). As DNA, the CDR3 is TGCAGTGCTTTACAGGTCTCTGGAAACACCATATATTTT. This codes for CSALQVSGNTIYF.

This clonotype was seen only a few times. The rearrangement joins TRBV5-1 to TRBJ2-7; 9 bases align to TRBD2. The V gene end was trimmed by 3 bases and the J gene end by 7 bases; junction bases not matched to a gene: 14. This CDR3 is 16 amino acids long. Germline V lookup: CDR1 SGHRS, CDR2 YFSETQ. Here the CDR3 reads CASSYTTGTSNWEQYF. The CDR3 DNA reads TGCGCCAGCAGCTATACAACCGGGACTAGCAATTGGGAGCAGTACTTC.

This clonotype was seen just once. V is TRBV2 and J is TRBJ1-1; D unclear. The CDR3 contains 11 residues. CDR1 is SNHLY and CDR2 is FYNNEI in the germline V gene. Trimming removed 4 bases from V and 5 bases from J, with 5 bases in between. This CDR3 reads CASSVHTEAFF. The CDR3 region has the DNA TGTGCCAGCAGTGTCCATACTGAAGCTTTCTTT.

This clonotype has only a few counts. The chain combines TRBV20-1 with TRBJ2-1; 9 nucleotides match TRBD1. This CDR3 contains 18 residues. Germline loops: CDR1 DFQATT, CDR2 SNEGSKA (reference sequence). With 6 bases clipped from V and 0 bases from J, the junction kept 15 bases outside the gene matches. CDR3 in amino acids: CSASAGQGPSSSYNEQFF. The CDR3 nucleotides read TGCAGTGCCTCTGCGGGACAGGGACCCTCCAGCTCCTACAATGAGCAGTTCTTC.

The J gene is TRBJ1-6, the V gene TRBV12-3 or TRBV12-4, with a possible D match to TRBD1 (5 bases). V was trimmed by 3 bases and J by 19 bases, leaving 16 bases between them. This CDR3 is built from 12 residues. DNA of the CDR3: TGTGCCAGCAGTTTCAGCGGCAGGGACCTACACTTT. The encoded protein is CASSFSGRDLHF.

The genes are TRBV6-5 and TRBJ1-1, with 8 bases fitting TRBD1. J was trimmed by 7 bases and V by 0 bases; bases with no gene match: 4. The CDR3 runs to 14 residues. In germline, CDR1 is MNHEY, CDR2 SVGAGI. The CDR3 spells CASSYSARGLEAFF. CDR3 in DNA: TGTGCCAGCAGTTACTCGGCCAGGGGGCTTGAAGCTTTCTTT.

This clonotype appeared a few times. The J gene is TRBJ2-1, the V gene TRBV20-1; possibly TRBD2 for D (6 bases). From germline, CDR1 is DFQATT and CDR2 SNEGSKA (reference sequence). Trimming removed 4 bases from V and 0 bases from J, with 16 bases in between. The length of the CDR3 is 16 residues. The CDR3 sequence is CSAKALASSSYNEQFF. The CDR3 DNA reads as TGCAGTGCTAAAGCTCTAGCGTCGAGCTCCTACAATGAGCAGTTCTTC.

This chain uses TRBV15 with TRBJ1-6; 8 positions match TRBD1. The CDR3 has 13 residues. Germline V gives CDR1 LNHNV, CDR2 YYDKDF (reference sequence). V lost 5 bases, J lost 9 bases, and 3 bases stayed unmatched. The CDR3, as DNA: TGTGCCACCAGCGGGACAGGCATTTCACCCCTCCACTTT. Translating gives CATSGTGISPLHF.

J is TRBJ2-7 and V is TRBV6-1, with a weak D call TRBD1 (6 bases). The CDR3 loop spans 16 amino acids. V shed 7 bases and J shed 1 base, with 20 bases lying between them. Germline lookup yields CDR1 MNHNS and CDR2 SASEGT. The CDR3 sequence is CASTLSQGLISYEQYF. The CDR3 DNA reads TGTGCCAGCACCCTCTCACAGGGTCTAATATCCTACGAGCAGTACTTC.

The V call is TRBV7-2, the J call TRBJ1-5, with D unclear. Germline values: CDR1 SGHTA, CDR2 FQGNSA. The V end lost 5 bases, the J end lost 4 bases, and 12 bases lay between the germline ends. There are 14 residues in the CDR3. CDR3 nucleotide sequence: TGTGCCAGCAGCCCACTGGGAGAGAATCAGCCCCAGCATTTT. As protein: CASSPLGENQPQHF.

In this sample, this clonotype turned up a few times. The V call is TRBV20-1, the J call TRBJ2-6; D is unresolved. Germline assignment: CDR1 DFQATT and CDR2 SNEGSKA (reference sequence). The CDR3 is made up of 14 amino acids. The V gene lost 5 bases and the J gene lost 0 bases, with 8 bases spanning the gap. The CDR3, as DNA: TGCAGTGCTTATTCAGGCTCTGGGGCCAACGTCCTGACTTTC. Its translation is CSAYSGSGANVLTF.